The 8 T cell receptor beta chains below come from one sample, sequenced in a study of control samples from healthy donors and cancer patients. TCRdb keeps only in-frame clones here, not all; method: immunoSEQ multiplex PCR. The table has approximately 100,000 clones, about nine tenths seen once; the top ten hold less than 3.5%. The specimen was blood. The receptors come from a human donor in good health. The donor label of this sample is uncertain.

The chain joins TRBV6-5 to TRBJ2-7; D not certain. V gave up 6 bases and J gave up 4 bases, with 13 bases separating them. The germline V gene has CDR1 MNHEY and CDR2 SVGAGI. CDR3 length: 13 residues. As DNA, the CDR3 is TGTGCCAGCAGGAGAACAGACACTTACGAGCAGTACTTC. It encodes CASRRTDTYEQYF.

The chain is built from TRBV19 and TRBJ2-2; no firm D call. The CDR3 sequence is 15 residues long. In germline, CDR1 is LNHDA, CDR2 SQIVND (reference sequence). V shed 4 bases and J shed 0 bases, with 9 bases lying between them. For the CDR3, the DNA is TGTGCCAGTAGTAAGAAGCCCACGAACACCGGGGAGCTGTTTTTT. Translating gives CASSKKPTNTGELFF. The full variable domain, rest sourced from reference TRBV19 and TRBJ2-2, is DGGITQSPKYLFRKEGQNVTLSCEQNLNHDAMYWYRQDPGQGLRLIYYSQIVNDFQKGDIAEGYSVSREKKESFPLTVTSAQKNPTAFYLCASSKKPTNTGELFFGEGSRLTVL.

The rearrangement joins TRBV5-1 to TRBJ2-5; D is uncertain. V lost 3 bases and J 1 base, leaving 13 bases between the germline ends. CDR3 length equals 15 residues. Germline-derived CDR1 and CDR2 are SGHRS and YFSETQ. CDR3 in amino acids: CASSSVGSIQETQYF. The CDR3, as DNA: TGCGCCAGCAGCTCCGTGGGCTCCATCCAAGAGACCCAGTACTTC.

This clone has just a few counts. The chain couples TRBV6-1 to TRBJ2-3, with 9 bases aligning to TRBD2. The CDR3 consists of 15 residues. CDR1 is MNHNS and CDR2 is SASEGT in the germline V gene. The V and J ends lost 3 bases and 4 bases, in that order; junction bases with no gene match: 5. The CDR3 nucleotides read TGTGCCAGCAGTGATTTGGCGGGGGGGCCAGATACGCAGTATTTT. Encoded protein: CASSDLAGGPDTQYF.

This clone was counted once. The chain employs TRBV4-1 and TRBJ2-7; no reliable D call. The germline V and J ends were trimmed by 0 bases and 6 bases, with 9 bases remaining between them. The CDR3 spans 13 residues. CDR1 MGHRA and CDR2 YSYEKL come from the germline V gene. Here the CDR3 reads CASSQDLFPEQYF. The CDR3 DNA reads as TGCGCCAGCAGCCAAGATCTTTTTCCCGAGCAGTACTTC.

The chain links TRBV6-8 to TRBJ1-6, with a weak D call TRBD1 (5 bases). CDR3 length: 16 residues. Germline CDR1 is MNHGY and CDR2 is SAAAGT. Trimming cost V 2 bases and J 0 bases, with 8 bases left between them. The CDR3 here is CASSYGGGSYNSPLHF. The CDR3 DNA follows: TGTGCCAGCAGTTACGGGGGGGGCTCCTATAATTCACCCCTCCACTTT.

The chain is built from TRBV19 and TRBJ1-1; no clear D gene. There are 13 residues in the CDR3. Trimming stripped 5 bases from V and 1 base from J, with 8 bases between. Germline V gene lookup returns CDR1 LNHDA and CDR2 SQIVND (reference sequence). As DNA, the CDR3 is TGTGCCAGTAGTGTCAGATCGAACACTGAAGCTTTCTTT. Amino acids: CASSVRSNTEAFF. The full variable domain, with the rest looked up from reference TRBV19 and TRBJ1-1, is DGGITQSPKYLFRKEGQNVTLSCEQNLNHDAMYWYRQDPGQGLRLIYYSQIVNDFQKGDIAEGYSVSREKKESFPLTVTSAQKNPTAFYLCASSVRSNTEAFFGQGTRLTVV.

The chain links TRBV5-4 to TRBJ1-2; no reliable D call. The germline CDR1 and CDR2 sequences are SGHNT and YYREEE (reference sequence). The CDR3 length is 15 residues. V gave up 0 bases and J gave up 0 bases, with 9 bases separating them. CDR3 in amino acids: CASSLVGVPNYGYTF. The CDR3 region has the DNA TGTGCCAGCAGCTTGGTTGGGGTTCCTAACTATGGCTACACCTTC.